This T cell receptor (beta chain) appears in the sequencing data of a study of neurological immune-mediated disorders. Study details: Secondary progressive cases numbered 3 among the 35 or so multiple sclerosis patients, while the other 31 were relapsing-remitting. Study-level results: Expansion of TCR clones was greatest in HTLV-1-associated myelopathy and smallest in multiple sclerosis, where it fell below that of healthy controls. The study found no CDR3 amino acid sequences shared by expanded clones across subjects, suggesting private repertoires in all groups.

This clonotype was seen many times. The antigen remains undetermined. The germline V gene encodes CDR1 SGHTA and CDR2 FQGNSA. Trimming removed 5 bases from V and 6 bases from J; junction bases left unmatched: 4. The CDR3 covers 12 residues. By 5'RACE with 10-nucleotide random UMIs, the cDNA was made. From the 5' RACE reads, TCRdb called clonotypes with MiXCR, one entry per CDR3 protein. The sample contains about 40,000 distinct CDR3 sequences, roughly 2.5% of which appear only once. Material for sequencing was PBMCs. This rearrangement joins TRBV7-2 to TRBJ2-7; the match to TRBD2 covers 7 bases. The source is a man aged 50 to 59 with multiple sclerosis. This CDR3 is CASSLWEGEQYF. The CDR3 bases are TGTGCCAGCAGCCTTTGGGAGGGCGAGCAGTACTTC. Filled out from reference TRBV7-2 and TRBJ2-7, the complete variable domain reads GAGVSQSPSNKVTEKGKDVELRCDPISGHTALYWYRQSLGQGLEFLIYFQGNSAPDKSGLPSDRFSAERTGGSVSTLTIQRTQQEDSAVYLCASSLWEGEQYFGPGTRLTVT.